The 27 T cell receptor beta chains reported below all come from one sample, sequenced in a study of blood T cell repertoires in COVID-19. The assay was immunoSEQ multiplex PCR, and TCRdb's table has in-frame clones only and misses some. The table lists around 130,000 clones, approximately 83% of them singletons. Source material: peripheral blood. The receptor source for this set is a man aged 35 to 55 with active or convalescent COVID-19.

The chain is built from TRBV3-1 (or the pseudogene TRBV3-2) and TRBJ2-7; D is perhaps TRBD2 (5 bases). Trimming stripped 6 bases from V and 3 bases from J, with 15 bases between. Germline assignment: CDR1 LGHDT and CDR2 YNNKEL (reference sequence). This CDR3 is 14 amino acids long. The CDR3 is CASSPRAFNYEQYF. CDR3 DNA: TGTGCCAGCAGTCCGAGGGCCTTCAACTACGAGCAGTACTTC.

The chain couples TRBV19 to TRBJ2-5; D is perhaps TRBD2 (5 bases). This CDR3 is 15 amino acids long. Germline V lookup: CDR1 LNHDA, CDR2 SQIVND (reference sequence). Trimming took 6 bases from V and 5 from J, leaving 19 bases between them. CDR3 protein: CASRDPDSWWETQYF. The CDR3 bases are TGTGCCAGTAGGGATCCGGACTCCTGGTGGGAGACCCAGTACTTC.

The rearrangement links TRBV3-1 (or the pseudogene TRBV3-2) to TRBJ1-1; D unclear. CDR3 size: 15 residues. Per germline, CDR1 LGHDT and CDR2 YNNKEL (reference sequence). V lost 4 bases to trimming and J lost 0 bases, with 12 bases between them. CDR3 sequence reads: CASSPRGFMNTEAFF. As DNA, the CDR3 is TGTGCCAGCAGCCCCCGAGGGTTTATGAACACTGAAGCTTTCTTT.

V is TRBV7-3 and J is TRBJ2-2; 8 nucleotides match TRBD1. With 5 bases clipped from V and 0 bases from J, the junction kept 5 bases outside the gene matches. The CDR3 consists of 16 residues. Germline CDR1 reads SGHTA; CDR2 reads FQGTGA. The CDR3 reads CASSRQGPPNTGELFF. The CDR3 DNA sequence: TGTGCCAGCAGCCGACAGGGGCCCCCGAACACCGGGGAGCTGTTTTTT.

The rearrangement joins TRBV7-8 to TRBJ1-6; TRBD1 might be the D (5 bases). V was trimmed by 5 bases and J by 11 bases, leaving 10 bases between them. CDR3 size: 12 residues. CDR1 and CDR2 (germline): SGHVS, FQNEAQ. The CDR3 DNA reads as TGTGCCAGCAGCCAGGTCAGGGCACCCCTCCACTTT. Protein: CASSQVRAPLHF.

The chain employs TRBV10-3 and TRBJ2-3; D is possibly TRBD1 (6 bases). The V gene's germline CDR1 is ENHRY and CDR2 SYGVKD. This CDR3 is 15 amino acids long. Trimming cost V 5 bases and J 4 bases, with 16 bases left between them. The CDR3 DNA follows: TGTGCCATCAGTCTGGGGGCGGCCCAGGCAGATACGCAGTATTTT. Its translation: CAISLGAAQADTQYF.

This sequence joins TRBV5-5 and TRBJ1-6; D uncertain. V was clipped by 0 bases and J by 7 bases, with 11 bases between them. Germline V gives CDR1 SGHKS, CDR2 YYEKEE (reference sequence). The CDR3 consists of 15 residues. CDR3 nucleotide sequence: TGTGCCAGCAGCTTGGAATTCCATCCCAATTCACCCCTCCACTTT. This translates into CASSLEFHPNSPLHF. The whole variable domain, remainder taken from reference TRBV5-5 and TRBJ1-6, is DAGVTQSPTHLIKTRGQQVTLRCSPISGHKSVSWYQQVLGQGPQFIFQYYEKEERGRGNFPDRFSARQFPNYSSELNVNALLLGDSALYLCASSLEFHPNSPLHFGNGTRLTVT.

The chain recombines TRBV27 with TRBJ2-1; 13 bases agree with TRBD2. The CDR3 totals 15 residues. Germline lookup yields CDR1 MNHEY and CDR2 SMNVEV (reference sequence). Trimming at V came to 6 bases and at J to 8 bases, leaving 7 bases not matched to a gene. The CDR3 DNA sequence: TGTGCCAGCAGACCCACTAGCGGGGGGGCCTATGAGCAGTTCTTC. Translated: CASRPTSGGAYEQFF.

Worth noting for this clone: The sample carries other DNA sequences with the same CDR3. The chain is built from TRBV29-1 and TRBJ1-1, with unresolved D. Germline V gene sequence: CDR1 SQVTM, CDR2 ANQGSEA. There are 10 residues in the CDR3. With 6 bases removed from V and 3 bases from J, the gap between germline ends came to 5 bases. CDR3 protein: CSVRDTEAFF. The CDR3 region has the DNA TGCAGCGTACGGGACACTGAAGCTTTCTTT. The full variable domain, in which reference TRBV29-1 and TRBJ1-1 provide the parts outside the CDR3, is SAVISQKPSRDICQRGTSLTIQCQVDSQVTMMFWYRQQPGQSLTLIATANQGSEATYESGFVIDKFPISRPNLTFSTLTVSNMSPEDSSIYLCSVRDTEAFFGQGTRLTVV.

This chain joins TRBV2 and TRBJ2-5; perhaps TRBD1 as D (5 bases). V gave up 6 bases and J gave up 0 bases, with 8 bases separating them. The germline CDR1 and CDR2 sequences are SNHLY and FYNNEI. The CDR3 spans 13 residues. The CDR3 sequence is CASRRTHQETQYF. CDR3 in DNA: TGTGCCAGCAGGAGGACACACCAAGAGACCCAGTACTTC. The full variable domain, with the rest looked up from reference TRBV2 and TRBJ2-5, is EPEVTQTPSHQVTQMGQEVILRCVPISNHLYFYWYRQILGQKVEFLVSFYNNEISEKSEIFDDQFSVERPDGSNFTLKIRSTKLEDSAMYFCASRRTHQETQYFGPGTRLLVL.

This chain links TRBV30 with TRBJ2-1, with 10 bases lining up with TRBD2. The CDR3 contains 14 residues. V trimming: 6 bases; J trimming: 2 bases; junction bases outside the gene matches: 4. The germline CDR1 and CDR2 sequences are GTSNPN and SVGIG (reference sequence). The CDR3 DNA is TGTGCCTGTGTACTAGCGGGGACCTACAATGAGCAGTTCTTC. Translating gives CACVLAGTYNEQFF.

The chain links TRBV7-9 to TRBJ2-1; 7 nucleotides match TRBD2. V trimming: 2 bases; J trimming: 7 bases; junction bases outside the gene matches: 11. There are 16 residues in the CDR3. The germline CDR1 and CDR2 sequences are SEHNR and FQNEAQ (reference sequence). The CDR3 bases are TGTGCCAGCAGCTTATACGGCGGGCTAGCGGTTAATGAGCAGTTCTTC. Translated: CASSLYGGLAVNEQFF.

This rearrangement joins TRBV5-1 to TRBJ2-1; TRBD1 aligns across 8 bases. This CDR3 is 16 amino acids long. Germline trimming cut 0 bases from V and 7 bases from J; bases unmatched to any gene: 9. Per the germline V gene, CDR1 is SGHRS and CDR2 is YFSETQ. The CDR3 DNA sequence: TGCGCCAGCAGCTTGGGAGGGACAGGAGCTAGTAATGAGCAGTTCTTC. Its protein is CASSLGGTGASNEQFF.

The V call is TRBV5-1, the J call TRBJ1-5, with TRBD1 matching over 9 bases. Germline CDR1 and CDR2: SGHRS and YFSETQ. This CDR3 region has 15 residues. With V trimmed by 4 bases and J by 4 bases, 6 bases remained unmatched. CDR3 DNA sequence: TGCGCCAGCAGCGAACAGGGGGCAGGGAATCAGCCCCAGCATTTT. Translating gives CASSEQGAGNQPQHF.

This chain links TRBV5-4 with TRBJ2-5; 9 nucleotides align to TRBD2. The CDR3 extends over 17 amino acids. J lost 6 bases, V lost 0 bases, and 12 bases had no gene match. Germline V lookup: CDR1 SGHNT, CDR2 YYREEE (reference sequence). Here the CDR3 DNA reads TGTGCCAGCAGCTTGGCCGGGGGGACTAGCCCCGGGAAGACCCAGTACTTC. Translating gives CASSLAGGTSPGKTQYF.

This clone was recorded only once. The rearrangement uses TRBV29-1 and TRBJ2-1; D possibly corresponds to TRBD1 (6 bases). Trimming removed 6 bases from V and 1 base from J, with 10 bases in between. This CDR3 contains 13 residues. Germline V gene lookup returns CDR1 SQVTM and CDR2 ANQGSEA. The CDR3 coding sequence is TGCAGCGTCCGGGACACTTCCTACAATGAGCAGTTCTTC. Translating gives CSVRDTSYNEQFF.

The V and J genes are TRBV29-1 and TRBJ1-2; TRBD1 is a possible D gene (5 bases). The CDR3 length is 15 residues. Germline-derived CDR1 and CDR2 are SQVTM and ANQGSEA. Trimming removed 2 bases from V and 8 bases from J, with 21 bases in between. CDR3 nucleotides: TGCAGCGTTGAACCCCCCGCAGGGAGGGAGGACGGCTACACCTTC. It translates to CSVEPPAGREDGYTF.

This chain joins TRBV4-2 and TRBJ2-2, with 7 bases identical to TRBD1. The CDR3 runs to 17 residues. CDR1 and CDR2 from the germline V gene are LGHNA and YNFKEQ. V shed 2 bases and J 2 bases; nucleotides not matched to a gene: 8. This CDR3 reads CASSQTFGTVNTGELFF. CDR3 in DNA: TGTGCCAGCAGCCAAACCTTTGGGACAGTCAACACCGGGGAGCTGTTTTTT.

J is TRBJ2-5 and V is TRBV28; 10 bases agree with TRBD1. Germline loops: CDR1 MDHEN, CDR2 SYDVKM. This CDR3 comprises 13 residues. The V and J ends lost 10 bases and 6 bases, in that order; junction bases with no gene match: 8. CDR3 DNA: TGTGCCACAAAGACAGGGGGCTTCCAGACCCAGTACTTC. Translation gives CATKTGGFQTQYF. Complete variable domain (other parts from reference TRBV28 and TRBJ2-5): DVKVTQSSRYLVKRTGEKVFLECVQDMDHENMFWYRQDPGLGLRLIYFSYDVKMKEKGDIPEGYSVSREKKERFSLILESASTNQTSMYLCATKTGGFQTQYFGPGTRLLVL.

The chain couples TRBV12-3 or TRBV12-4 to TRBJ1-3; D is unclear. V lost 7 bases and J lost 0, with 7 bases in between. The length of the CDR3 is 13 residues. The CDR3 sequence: CASNPDSGNTIYF. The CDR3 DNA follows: TGTGCCAGCAACCCAGACTCTGGAAACACCATATATTTT.

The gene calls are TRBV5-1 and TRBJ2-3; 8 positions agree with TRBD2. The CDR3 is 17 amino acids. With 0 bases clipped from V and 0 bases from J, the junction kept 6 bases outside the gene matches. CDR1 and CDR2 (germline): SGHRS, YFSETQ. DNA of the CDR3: TGCGCCAGCAGCTTGGGCCAGCGGGGGTCCAGCACAGATACGCAGTATTTT. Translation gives CASSLGQRGSSTDTQYF. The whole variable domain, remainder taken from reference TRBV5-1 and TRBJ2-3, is KAGVTQTPRYLIKTRGQQVTLSCSPISGHRSVSWYQQTPGQGLQFLFEYFSETQRNKGNFPGRFSGRQFSNSRSEMNVSTLELGDSALYLCASSLGQRGSSTDTQYFGPGTRLTVL.

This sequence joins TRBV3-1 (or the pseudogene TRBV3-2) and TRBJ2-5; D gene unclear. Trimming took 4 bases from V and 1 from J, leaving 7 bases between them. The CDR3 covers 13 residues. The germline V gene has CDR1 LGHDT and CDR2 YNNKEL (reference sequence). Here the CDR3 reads CASSRGTQETQYF. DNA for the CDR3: TGTGCCAGCAGCCGTGGCACCCAAGAGACCCAGTACTTC.

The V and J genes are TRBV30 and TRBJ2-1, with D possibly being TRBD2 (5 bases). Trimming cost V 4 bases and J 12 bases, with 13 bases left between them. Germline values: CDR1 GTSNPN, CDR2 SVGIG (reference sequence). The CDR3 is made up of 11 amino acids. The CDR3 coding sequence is TGTGCCTGGAAAACCGGGATCGGGCAGTTCTTC. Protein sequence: CAWKTGIGQFF.

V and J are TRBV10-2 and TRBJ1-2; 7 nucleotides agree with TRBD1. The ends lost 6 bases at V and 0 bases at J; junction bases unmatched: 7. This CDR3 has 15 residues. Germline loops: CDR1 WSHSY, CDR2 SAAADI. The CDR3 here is CASRKGAEANYGYTF. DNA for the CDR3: TGCGCCAGCAGGAAGGGGGCCGAAGCTAACTATGGCTACACCTTC.

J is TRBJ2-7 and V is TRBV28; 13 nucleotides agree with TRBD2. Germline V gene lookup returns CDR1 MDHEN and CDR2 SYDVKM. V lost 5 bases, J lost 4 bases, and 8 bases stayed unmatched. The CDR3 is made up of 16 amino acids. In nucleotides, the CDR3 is TGTGCCAGCAGTCCAACGGGACTAGCGGGAAATTACGAGCAGTACTTC. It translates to CASSPTGLAGNYEQYF.

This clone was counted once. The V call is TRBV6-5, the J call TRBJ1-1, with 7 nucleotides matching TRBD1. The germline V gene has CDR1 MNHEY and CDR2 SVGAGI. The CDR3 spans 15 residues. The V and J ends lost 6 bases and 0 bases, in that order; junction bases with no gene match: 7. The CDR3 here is CASRAETGMNTEAFF. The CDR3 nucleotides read TGTGCCAGCAGGGCCGAGACAGGGATGAACACTGAAGCTTTCTTT.

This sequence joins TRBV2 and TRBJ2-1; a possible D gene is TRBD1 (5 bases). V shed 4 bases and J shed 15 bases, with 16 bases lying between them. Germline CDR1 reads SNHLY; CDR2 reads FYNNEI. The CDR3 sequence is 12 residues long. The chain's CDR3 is CASSVLGARGFF. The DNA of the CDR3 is TGTGCCAGCAGTGTGCTAGGGGCAAGGGGGTTCTTC. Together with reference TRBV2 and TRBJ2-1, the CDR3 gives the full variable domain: EPEVTQTPSHQVTQMGQEVILRCVPISNHLYFYWYRQILGQKVEFLVSFYNNEISEKSEIFDDQFSVERPDGSNFTLKIRSTKLEDSAMYFCASSVLGARGFFGPGTRLTVL.